The 3 T cell receptor beta chains presented below share a single source sample, sequenced in a study of OX40 agonist ivuxolimab in advanced cancers. This table comes from immunoSEQ multiplex PCR, and its TCRdb copy is limited to in-frame clones, with some not included. There are some 50,000 clones in the sample; 84% occur only once, and around 2.7% lies in the top ten. The sample here was CD4+ or CD8+ T cells sorted from blood, taken in a trial of the OX40 agonist ivuxolimab. These receptors were obtained from an adult with an advanced solid tumor such as melanoma, head and neck, liver or kidney cancer.

The rearrangement uses TRBV9 and TRBJ1-1; 7 nucleotides align to TRBD1. The CDR3 is 14 amino acids. Germline trimming cut 3 bases from V and 5 bases from J; bases unmatched to any gene: 7. Germline lookup yields CDR1 SGDLS and CDR2 YYNGEE. The chain's CDR3 is CASSANRGGTEAFF. The CDR3, as DNA: TGTGCCAGCAGCGCCAACAGGGGCGGGACTGAAGCTTTCTTT.

The chain employs TRBV29-1 and TRBJ1-1; D remains ambiguous. The germline V gene has CDR1 SQVTM and CDR2 ANQGSEA. The V and J ends lost 7 bases and 2 bases respectively, with 17 bases between them. CDR3 size: 14 residues. This CDR3 is CSGSLGVGNTEAFF. The CDR3 region has the DNA TGCAGCGGTAGCCTGGGCGTTGGAAACACTGAAGCTTTCTTT.

V gene TRBV7-2 combines with J gene TRBJ2-1; TRBD2 might be the D (6 bases). Germline V gene data show CDR1 as SGHTA and CDR2 as FQGNSA. The V gene lost 5 bases and the J gene lost 3 bases, with 11 bases spanning the gap. The CDR3 length is 14 residues. The CDR3 loop is CASSARERYNEQFF. DNA for the CDR3: TGTGCCAGCAGCGCCCGGGAGCGCTACAATGAGCAGTTCTTC.